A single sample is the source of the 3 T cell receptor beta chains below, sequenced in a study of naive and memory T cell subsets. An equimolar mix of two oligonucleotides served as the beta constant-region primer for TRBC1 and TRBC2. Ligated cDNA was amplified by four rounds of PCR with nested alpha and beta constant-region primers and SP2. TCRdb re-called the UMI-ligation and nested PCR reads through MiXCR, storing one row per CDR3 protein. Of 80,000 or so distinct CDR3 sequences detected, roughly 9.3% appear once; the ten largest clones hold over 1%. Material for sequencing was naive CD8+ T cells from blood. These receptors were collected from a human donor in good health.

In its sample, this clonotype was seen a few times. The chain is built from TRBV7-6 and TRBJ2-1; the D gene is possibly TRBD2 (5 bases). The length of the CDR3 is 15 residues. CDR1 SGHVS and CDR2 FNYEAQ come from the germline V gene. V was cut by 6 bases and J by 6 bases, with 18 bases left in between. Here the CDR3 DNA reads TGTGCCAGCAGACCCATACCCAGGAGCGGCAATGAGCAGTTCTTC. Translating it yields CASRPIPRSGNEQFF.

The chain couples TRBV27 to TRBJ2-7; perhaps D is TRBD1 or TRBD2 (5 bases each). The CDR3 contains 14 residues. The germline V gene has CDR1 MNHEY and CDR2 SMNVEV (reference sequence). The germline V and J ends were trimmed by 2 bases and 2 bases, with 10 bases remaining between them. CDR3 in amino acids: CASSLGRGPYEQYF. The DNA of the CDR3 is TGTGCCAGCAGTTTAGGTCGGGGCCCCTACGAGCAGTACTTC.

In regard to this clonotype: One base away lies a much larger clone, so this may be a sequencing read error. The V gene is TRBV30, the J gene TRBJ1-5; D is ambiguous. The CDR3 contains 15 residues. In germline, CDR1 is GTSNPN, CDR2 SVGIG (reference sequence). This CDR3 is CVWSSPAGGNQPQHF. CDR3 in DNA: TGTGTCTGGAGTTCACCCGCGGGTGGCAATCAGCCCCAGCATTTT.